Listed below are T cell receptor beta chains from one sample, sequenced in a study of shared clonotypes between healthy human individuals. Generated by immunoSEQ multiplex PCR, the TCRdb table keeps only in-frame clones and is missing some. The sample has some 2,100,000 clones, 95% seen once. The sequenced sample consisted of naive CD4+ T cells sorted from blood. All receptors derive from a man aged 18 to 30 in good health. The CDR3 runs from the conserved cysteine through the conserved F or W. Fields, in order: J gene, V gene, clone size, D gene, CDR3 protein, CDR3 DNA. The D gene is left open where the match is weak. Clone size appears in some rows only: once, few, many, or a class for an expanded clone.

J: TRBJ2-7; V: TRBV28; size: .; D: .; CDR3: CASSRPTDSYEQYF; DNA: TGTGCCAGCAGCCGGCCGACAGACTCCTACGAGCAGTACTTC
J: TRBJ2-7; V: TRBV5-6; size: .; D: .; CDR3: CASSPGPTYEQYF; DNA: TGTGCCAGCAGCCCGGGACCCACCTACGAGCAGTACTTC
J: TRBJ2-7; V: TRBV5-6; size: .; D: .; CDR3: CASRRGGSSGHVEYF; DNA: TGTGCCAGCAGGAGAGGGGGTAGTAGCGGGCATGTGGAGTACTTC
J: TRBJ2-2; V: TRBV5-1; size: .; D: TRBD1; CDR3: CASQSGGTGELFF; DNA: TGCGCCAGTCAATCAGGGGGCACCGGGGAGCTGTTTTTT
J: TRBJ2-1; V: TRBV14; size: .; D: TRBD1; CDR3: CASSLLGTGDYNEQFF; DNA: TGTGCCAGCAGCCTCTTGGGGACAGGGGACTACAATGAGCAGTTCTTC
J: TRBJ2-1; V: TRBV7-9; size: .; D: TRBD1; CDR3: CASSLDGTGYNEQFF; DNA: TGTGCCAGCAGCTTAGATGGGACAGGATACAATGAGCAGTTCTTC
J: TRBJ2-7; V: TRBV10-3; size: .; D: .; CDR3: CAISDPWGTEAGEQYF; DNA: TGTGCCATCAGTGATCCTTGGGGGACTGAAGCCGGCGAGCAGTACTTC
J: TRBJ1-2; V: TRBV7-9; size: .; D: .; CDR3: CASSRDVGGSNYGYTF; DNA: TGTGCCAGCAGCCGTGACGTCGGGGGATCTAACTATGGCTACACCTTC
J: TRBJ2-3; V: TRBV5-4; size: .; D: .; CDR3: CASSSTGTDTQYF; DNA: TGTGCCAGCAGCTCGACTGGCACAGATACGCAGTATTTT
J: TRBJ2-7; V: TRBV5-1; size: .; D: .; CDR3: CASSLVGTGIGRAAHGYF; DNA: .
J: TRBJ2-7; V: TRBV7-2; size: .; D: TRBD1; CDR3: CASSWDSLRSEQYF; DNA: TGTGCCAGCAGCTGGGACAGCCTGCGGAGCGAGCAGTACTTC
J: TRBJ2-7; V: TRBV10-1; size: .; D: TRBD1; CDR3: CASSRTGNEQYF; DNA: TGCGCCAGCAGCCGGACAGGGAACGAGCAGTACTTC
J: TRBJ2-5; V: TRBV5-6; size: .; D: TRBD1; CDR3: CASSFYRGPGETQYF; DNA: TGTGCCAGCAGCTTTTACAGGGGGCCAGGAGAGACCCAGTACTTC
J: TRBJ1-5; V: TRBV4-3; size: .; D: .; CDR3: CASSQDSNQPQHF; DNA: TGCGCCAGCAGCCAGGATAGCAATCAGCCCCAGCATTTT
J: TRBJ2-3; V: TRBV6-6; size: .; D: TRBD2; CDR3: CASLRPSGSFSDTQYF; DNA: TGTGCCAGCCTCAGGCCTAGCGGGAGTTTTTCAGATACGCAGTATTTT
J: TRBJ2-7; V: TRBV6-5; size: .; D: .; CDR3: CASSWDNSYEQYF; DNA: TGTGCCAGCAGTTGGGACAACTCCTACGAGCAGTACTTC
J: TRBJ1-5; V: TRBV18; size: once; D: .; CDR3: CASSLAGRAQPQHF; DNA: TGTGCCAGCTCACTAGCAGGGAGGGCTCAGCCCCAGCATTTT
J: TRBJ2-3; V: TRBV18; size: .; D: .; CDR3: CASSPPNRRASTDTQYF; DNA: TGTGCCAGCTCACCACCAAACAGAAGAGCTAGCACAGATACGCAGTATTTT
J: TRBJ2-1; V: TRBV10-2; size: .; D: .; CDR3: CASSLVGIGYNEQFF; DNA: TGCGCCAGCAGTCTTGTGGGGATAGGCTACAATGAGCAGTTCTTC
J: TRBJ2-3; V: TRBV10-1; size: .; D: .; CDR3: CASSESRGADTQYF; DNA: TGCGCCAGCAGTGAGTCGAGGGGGGCAGATACGCAGTATTTT
J: TRBJ1-1; V: TRBV30; size: .; D: TRBD1; CDR3: CAWSDRAEAFF; DNA: TGTGCCTGGAGCGACAGGGCTGAAGCTTTCTTT
J: TRBJ1-2; V: TRBV5-1; size: .; D: .; CDR3: CASSLGREPRNYGYTF; DNA: TGCGCCAGCAGCTTGGGCAGGGAGCCCCGTAACTATGGCTACACCTTC
J: TRBJ2-2; V: TRBV10-3; size: .; D: .; CDR3: CAIRIGLQVTGELFF; DNA: TGTGCCATCAGAATCGGACTACAGGTCACCGGGGAGCTGTTTTTT
J: TRBJ1-1; V: TRBV11-2; size: .; D: .; CDR3: CASSPRRQNTEAFF; DNA: TGTGCCAGCAGCCCTAGGCGTCAAAACACTGAAGCTTTCTTT
J: TRBJ2-3; V: TRBV7-8; size: once; D: .; CDR3: CASSPEGVVYTSTDTQYF; DNA: TGTGCCAGCAGCCCAGAAGGGGTAGTATATACTAGCACAGATACGCAGTATTTT
J: TRBJ2-1; V: TRBV2; size: .; D: .; CDR3: CASSELAAYNEQFF; DNA: TGTGCCAGCAGTGAATTAGCGGCCTACAATGAGCAGTTCTTC
J: TRBJ1-1; V: TRBV2; size: .; D: .; CDR3: CASTPPDTNTEAFF; DNA: TGTGCCAGCACCCCACCGGACACGAACACTGAAGCTTTCTTT
J: TRBJ2-3; V: TRBV10-1; size: .; D: TRBD2; CDR3: CASSDSGLAGEDTQYF; DNA: TGCGCCAGCAGTGACTCTGGACTAGCGGGAGAAGATACGCAGTATTTT
J: TRBJ1-1; V: TRBV5-1; size: .; D: .; CDR3: CASSLKTGTEAFF; DNA: TGCGCCAGCAGCTTGAAGACGGGCACTGAAGCTTTCTTT
J: TRBJ1-4; V: TRBV27; size: .; D: TRBD1; CDR3: CASSSTDRVKLFF; DNA: TGTGCCAGCAGTTCCACGGACAGGGTGAAACTGTTTTTT
J: TRBJ2-7; V: TRBV7-2; size: .; D: .; CDR3: CASSLSGTTIFLEQYF; DNA: TGTGCCAGCAGCTTATCGGGGACCACCATTTTCCTCGAGCAGTACTTC
J: TRBJ1-4; V: TRBV19; size: .; D: .; CDR3: CASSPPGRGMIEKLFF; DNA: TGTGCCAGTAGTCCCCCTGGGAGGGGGATGATTGAAAAACTGTTTTTT
J: TRBJ1-1; V: TRBV9; size: .; D: TRBD1; CDR3: CASSVGHATGVTEAFF; DNA: TGTGCCAGCAGCGTAGGCCACGCAACAGGGGTCACTGAAGCTTTCTTT
J: TRBJ2-1; V: TRBV5-6; size: .; D: TRBD2; CDR3: CASSSRTSGSRYNEQFF; DNA: TGTGCCAGCAGCTCAAGGACTAGCGGATCTCGATACAATGAGCAGTTCTTC
J: TRBJ2-5; V: TRBV7-9; size: .; D: TRBD2; CDR3: CASSLAPGLAQETQYF; DNA: TGTGCCAGCAGCTTAGCACCGGGACTAGCGCAAGAGACCCAGTACTTC
J: TRBJ2-7; V: TRBV6-5; size: .; D: .; CDR3: CASSYSRRNAYEQYF; DNA: TGTGCCAGCAGTTACTCGCGGAGGAATGCCTACGAGCAGTACTTC
J: TRBJ1-1; V: TRBV6-1; size: .; D: .; CDR3: CASTFSEMNTEAFF; DNA: TGTGCCAGCACATTCAGTGAAATGAACACTGAAGCTTTCTTT
J: TRBJ2-7; V: TRBV5-1; size: .; D: .; CDR3: CASSGTAGSYEQYF; DNA: TGCGCCAGCAGCGGAACCGCAGGATCCTACGAGCAGTACTTC
J: TRBJ2-3; V: TRBV2; size: .; D: TRBD2; CDR3: CASSRLAGGTDTQYF; DNA: TGTGCCAGCAGTCGACTAGCGGGGGGCACAGATACGCAGTATTTT
J: TRBJ2-2; V: TRBV10-1; size: .; D: .; CDR3: CASSELQGPTGELFF; DNA: TGCGCCAGCAGTGAGTTACAGGGTCCCACCGGGGAGCTGTTTTTT
J: TRBJ2-2; V: TRBV6-5; size: .; D: .; CDR3: CASRLGGSRGELFF; DNA: TGTGCCAGCAGGCTAGGGGGTTCCCGAGGGGAGCTGTTTTTT
J: TRBJ2-3; V: TRBV10-3; size: .; D: TRBD1; CDR3: CATWGARGQDTQYF; DNA: TGTGCCACTTGGGGGGCCAGGGGGCAAGATACGCAGTATTTT
J: TRBJ2-5; V: TRBV5-1; size: .; D: TRBD1; CDR3: CASSRPGQGVETQYF; DNA: TGCGCCAGCAGCCGACCGGGACAGGGTGTGGAGACCCAGTACTTC
J: TRBJ1-5; V: TRBV6-1; size: .; D: .; CDR3: CASSEGRVISQPQHF; DNA: TGTGCCAGCAGTGAAGGGAGGGTAATTAGTCAGCCCCAGCATTTT
J: TRBJ2-7; V: TRBV30; size: .; D: .; CDR3: CAWRASPPRYEQYF; DNA: TGTGCCTGGAGGGCCTCCCCCCCGCGCTACGAGCAGTACTTC
J: TRBJ1-5; V: TRBV6-5; size: .; D: TRBD1; CDR3: CASSTGTGNQPQHF; DNA: TGTGCCAGCAGTACCGGGACAGGGAATCAGCCCCAGCATTTT
J: TRBJ2-1; V: TRBV7-6; size: .; D: TRBD1; CDR3: CASSITTGTVHNEQFF; DNA: TGTGCCAGCAGCATCACCACCGGGACAGTACACAATGAGCAGTTCTTC